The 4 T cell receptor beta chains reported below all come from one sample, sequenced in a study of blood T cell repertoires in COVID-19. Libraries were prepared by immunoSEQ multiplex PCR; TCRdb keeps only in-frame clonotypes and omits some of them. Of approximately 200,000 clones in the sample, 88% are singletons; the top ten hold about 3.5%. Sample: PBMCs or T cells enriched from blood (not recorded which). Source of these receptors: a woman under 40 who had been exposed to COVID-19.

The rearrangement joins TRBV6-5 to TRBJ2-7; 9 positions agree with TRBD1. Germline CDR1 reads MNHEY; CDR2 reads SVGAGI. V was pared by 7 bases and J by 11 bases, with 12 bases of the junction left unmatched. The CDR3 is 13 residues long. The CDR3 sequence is CASIQGQGSKKYF. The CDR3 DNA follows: TGTGCCAGCATTCAAGGACAGGGGTCTAAAAAGTACTTC.

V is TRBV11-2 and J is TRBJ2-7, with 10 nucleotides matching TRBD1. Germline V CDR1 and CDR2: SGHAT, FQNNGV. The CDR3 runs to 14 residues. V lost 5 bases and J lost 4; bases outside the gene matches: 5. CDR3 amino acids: CASSPDRGWYEQYF. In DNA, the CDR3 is TGTGCCAGCAGCCCGGACAGGGGGTGGTACGAGCAGTACTTC.

CDR3 nucleotides: TGCGCCAGCAGTGGATTAGCGGACACAGATACGCAGTATTTT. Its translation is CASSGLADTDTQYF. The rearrangement links TRBV10-1 to TRBJ2-3, with a weak D call TRBD2 (6 bases). The CDR3 runs 14 residues. Trimming cost V 4 bases and J 2 bases, with 10 bases left between them. Germline V gives CDR1 WNHNN, CDR2 SYGVQD (reference sequence).

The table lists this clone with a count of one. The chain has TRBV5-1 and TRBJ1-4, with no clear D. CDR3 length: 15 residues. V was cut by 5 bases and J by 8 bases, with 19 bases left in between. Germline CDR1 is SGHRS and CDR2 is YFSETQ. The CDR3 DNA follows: TGCGCCAGCAGTTCTAGCCCGGACCAAAACGAAAAACTGTTTTTT. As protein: CASSSSPDQNEKLFF.